What follows is one T cell receptor beta chain and its context. Participants were aged 18 to 89 years, lived in roughly 25 US areas, and enrolled virtually. The sample belongs to a study of blood T cell repertoires in COVID-19. The wider study: There were acute and convalescent COVID-19 samples, and they came from the United States, Italy and Spain.

Clones were sequenced by immunoSEQ multiplex PCR, and TCRdb holds only the in-frame ones, with some missing. The data show around 130,000 clones, with 86% seen just once and 2% to 2.5% held by the top ten. The CDR3 is made up of 15 amino acids. After removal of 2 bases from V and 11 bases from J, the junction contained 7 bases not matched to a gene. Germline-derived CDR1 and CDR2 are SNHLY and FYNNEI. The rearrangement uses TRBV2 and TRBJ2-1; 12 positions match TRBD2. The receptor's source is a woman aged 45-65 years who had recovered from COVID-19. What was sequenced was PBMCs or T cells enriched from blood (not recorded which). CDR3 sequence (DNA): TGTGCCAGCAGTGAATTACCTAGCGGGGGGGAGCAGCAGTTCTTC. Translated, it gives CASSELPSGGEQQFF.